The 25 T cell receptor beta chains presented below share a single source sample, sequenced in a study of T cell repertoires in cytomegalovirus infection. The antigens for these receptors are not known. TCRdb processed the reads anew with MiXCR; each CDR3 protein has one entry. The sample contains roughly 350,000 distinct CDR3 sequences, about 34% of which appear only once. Material: cultured PBMCs, obtained from culture after CMV antigen stimulation. These receptors were collected from a human donor in good health (CMV status not recorded). Some clones in this sample may be carry-over from other donors' samples.

This clonotype was counted a few times. The chain has TRBV10-2 and TRBJ2-2; the D gene could be TRBD1 or TRBD2 (7 bases each). The V end was cut by 2 bases, the J end by 3 bases, with 16 bases between. Per the germline V gene, CDR1 is WSHSY and CDR2 is SAAADI. The CDR3 is made up of 17 amino acids. CDR3 amino acids: CASSEDREGKDTGELFF. The CDR3 nucleotides read TGCGCCAGCAGTGAGGACAGGGAGGGAAAGGACACCGGGGAGCTGTTTTTT.

The rearrangement joins TRBV28 to TRBJ2-5, with D tentatively TRBD2 (5 bases). The V gene's germline CDR1 is MDHEN and CDR2 SYDVKM. CDR3 size: 15 residues. The ends were cut back, 3 bases at V and 7 bases at J, with 18 bases in the middle. This CDR3 reads CASSFRGRRMGTQYF. CDR3 DNA: TGTGCCAGCAGTTTCCGGGGTAGGAGGATGGGGACCCAGTACTTC.

This clonotype was seen only a few times. J is TRBJ1-3 and V is TRBV20-1; D is uncertain. The germline gives CDR1 DFQATT, CDR2 SNEGSKA (reference sequence). The V gene lost 0 bases and the J gene lost 6 bases, with 12 bases spanning the gap. The CDR3 is 14 amino acids. CDR3 region: CSARDPLRQNTIYF. DNA of the CDR3: TGCAGTGCTAGAGACCCTCTTCGCCAAAACACCATATATTTT.

This chain links TRBV5-1 with TRBJ1-5; 8 bases map to TRBD1. V gave up 2 bases and J gave up 3 bases; unmatched junction bases: 7. CDR1 and CDR2 (germline): SGHRS, YFSETQ. The CDR3 extends over 16 amino acids. DNA for the CDR3: TGCGCCAGCAGCTTAACAGGGGGGACCTCCAATCAGCCCCAGCATTTT. Translation gives CASSLTGGTSNQPQHF.

The chain links TRBV6-8 to TRBJ2-3; no firm D call. CDR1 and CDR2 from the germline V gene are MNHGY and SAAAGT. Trimming cost V 6 bases and J 5 bases, with 15 bases left between them. This CDR3 comprises 14 residues. The CDR3 sequence is CASRRRLDQDTQYF. CDR3 coding DNA: TGTGCCAGCAGAAGACGTCTAGACCAAGATACGCAGTATTTT.

This clonotype came up many times. This rearrangement joins TRBV7-2 to TRBJ1-5; 10 bases map to TRBD1. CDR3 length equals 17 residues. V shed 2 bases, J shed 4 bases, and the junction held 8 bases outside the gene matches. Germline lookup yields CDR1 SGHTA and CDR2 FQGNSA. The DNA of the CDR3 is TGTGCCAGCAGCTTAATACCGGGACAGGGGAAGAATCAGCCCCAGCATTTT. This sequence encodes CASSLIPGQGKNQPQHF.

This chain's CDR3 is CASTSSGRADTQYF. CDR3 coding DNA: TGTGCCAGTACTTCTAGCGGGAGGGCTGATACGCAGTATTTT. This sequence joins TRBV6-6 and TRBJ2-3; 12 nucleotides agree with TRBD2. Looked up from germline, CDR1 is MNHNY and CDR2 is SVGAGI (reference sequence). The CDR3 extends over 14 amino acids. Unmatched junction bases numbered 7, after V lost 9 bases and J lost 6 bases.

This CDR3 is CASSPRTSGKRNEQFF. CDR3 DNA: TGTGCCAGCAGCCCCAGGACTAGCGGGAAGCGAAATGAGCAGTTCTTC. The chain joins TRBV12-3 or TRBV12-4 to TRBJ2-1; 12 nucleotides line up with TRBD2. The V segment lost 6 bases and the J segment 7 bases; nucleotides outside the gene matches: 10. The CDR3 sequence is 16 residues long.

V usage is TRBV28 and J usage is TRBJ1-1; D is possibly TRBD1 (5 bases). The germline V gene has CDR1 MDHEN and CDR2 SYDVKM. This CDR3 is built from 12 residues. The germline V and J ends were trimmed by 6 bases and 10 bases, with 15 bases remaining between them. This chain's CDR3 is CASSPGTVRAFF. DNA of the CDR3: TGTGCCAGCAGCCCCGGGACGGTGAGAGCTTTCTTT.

V gene TRBV24-1 combines with J gene TRBJ2-1, with 11 bases identical to TRBD2. The V gene end was trimmed by 3 bases and the J gene end by 6 bases; junction bases not matched to a gene: 9. CDR3 length: 17 residues. CDR1 is KGHDR and CDR2 is SFDVKD in the germline V gene. The CDR3 bases are TGTGCCACCAGTGATGGGGCGAAACTAGCGGGAGCCAATGAGCAGTTCTTC. This codes for CATSDGAKLAGANEQFF.

The gene calls are TRBV19 and TRBJ1-1, with D uncertain. There are 14 residues in the CDR3. The V gene's germline CDR1 is LNHDA and CDR2 SQIVND (reference sequence). V lost 6 bases, J lost 0 bases, and 11 bases lay in between. The CDR3 loop reads CASRIGNMNTEAFF. The CDR3 coding sequence is TGTGCCAGTAGAATTGGGAACATGAACACTGAAGCTTTCTTT.

This clonotype was detected only a few times. V gene TRBV10-2 combines with J gene TRBJ1-2; D is unclear. V lost 3 bases, J lost 0 bases, and 14 bases lay in between. This CDR3 comprises 16 residues. Germline V lookup: CDR1 WSHSY, CDR2 SAAADI. For the CDR3, the DNA is TGCGCCAGCAGTGAAGGCCTACCCAGGCCTAACTATGGCTACACCTTC. Residues: CASSEGLPRPNYGYTF.

This clonotype was picked up a small number of times. The chain has TRBV19 and TRBJ2-1; D not certain. V was clipped by 2 bases and J by 5 bases, with 13 bases between them. CDR1 and CDR2 from the germline V gene are LNHDA and SQIVND (reference sequence). There are 15 residues in the CDR3. The CDR3 region is CASSIIGSPHNEQFF. The CDR3 coding sequence is TGTGCCAGTAGTATAATTGGCTCTCCCCACAATGAGCAGTTCTTC.

V gene TRBV27 combines with J gene TRBJ2-7; 9 nucleotides match TRBD2. The CDR3 is made up of 16 amino acids. Germline loops: CDR1 MNHEY, CDR2 SMNVEV (reference sequence). The V gene end was trimmed by 7 bases and the J gene end by 7 bases; junction bases not matched to a gene: 17. The CDR3 loop reads CASNVNFGTSRREQYF. CDR3 bases: TGTGCCAGCAACGTAAATTTCGGGACTAGCAGGAGGGAGCAGTACTTC.

This clonotype was counted only a few times. The V and J genes are TRBV7-2 and TRBJ1-2; possibly TRBD1 for D (5 bases). Trimming took 0 bases from V and 9 from J, leaving 14 bases between them. The CDR3 runs 14 residues. Germline V gene sequence: CDR1 SGHTA, CDR2 FQGNSA. CDR3 residues: CASSLASGYRSYTF. CDR3 nucleotides: TGTGCCAGCAGCTTAGCGTCAGGGTATAGGAGCTACACCTTC. Supplemented by reference TRBV7-2 and TRBJ1-2, the full variable domain reads GAGVSQSPSNKVTEKGKDVELRCDPISGHTALYWYRQSLGQGLEFLIYFQGNSAPDKSGLPSDRFSAERTGGSVSTLTIQRTQQEDSAVYLCASSLASGYRSYTFGSGTRLTVV.

The chain recombines TRBV27 with TRBJ2-1, with 11 bases identical to TRBD2. Unmatched junction bases numbered 4, after V lost 2 bases and J lost 4 bases. The germline CDR1 and CDR2 sequences are MNHEY and SMNVEV (reference sequence). This CDR3 is 16 amino acids long. The CDR3: CASSLTGTSGYNEQFF. The DNA of the CDR3 is TGTGCCAGCAGTTTAACCGGGACTAGCGGATACAATGAGCAGTTCTTC.

This clonotype was seen only a few times. This rearrangement joins TRBV7-2 to TRBJ1-6, with no clear D. Germline lookup yields CDR1 SGHTA and CDR2 FQGNSA. The V gene lost 5 bases and the J gene lost 4 bases, with 12 bases spanning the gap. The CDR3 covers 15 residues. The DNA of the CDR3 is TGTGCCAGCAGCACCCCGGCGGGTTATAATTCACCCCTCCACTTT. Protein sequence: CASSTPAGYNSPLHF.

This clonotype was counted between two and nine times. A much larger clone differs by one base, so this may be a read error. CDR3 protein: CASSQTQETQYF. The CDR3 DNA sequence: TGTGCCAGCAGCCAGACCCAAGAGACCCAGTACTTC. J is TRBJ2-5 and V is TRBV12-3 or TRBV12-4; D remains ambiguous. V was clipped by 6 bases and J by 1 base, with 6 bases between them. The CDR3 contains 12 residues.

In its sample, this clonotype was seen a few times. The chain's CDR3 is CASSSRTDRVGANVLTF. For the CDR3, the DNA is TGTGCCAGCAGTTCCCGTACGGACAGGGTTGGGGCCAACGTCCTGACTTTC. The genes are TRBV27 and TRBJ2-6; 8 bases are shared with TRBD1. Unmatched junction bases numbered 8, after V lost 4 bases and J lost 3 bases. This CDR3 comprises 17 residues. Germline CDR1 MNHEY, CDR2 SMNVEV (reference sequence).

This clonotype was counted only a few times. The chain combines TRBV7-2 with TRBJ1-1, with D tentatively TRBD1 (6 bases). The CDR3 runs 16 residues. Germline CDR1 is SGHTA and CDR2 is FQGNSA. V lost 0 bases, J lost 3 bases, and 14 bases lay in between. CDR3 loop: CASSLALNRAYTEAFF. The CDR3 DNA follows: TGTGCCAGCAGCTTAGCTCTCAACAGGGCCTACACTGAAGCTTTCTTT.

V usage is TRBV29-1 and J usage is TRBJ2-3; D may be TRBD2 (5 bases). Germline V gene lookup returns CDR1 SQVTM and CDR2 ANQGSEA. Trimming shortened V by 2 bases and J by 4 bases, and 7 bases separated the two germline ends. CDR3 length: 12 residues. The CDR3 DNA is TGCAGCGTTGAAATCGGGGCAGATACGCAGTATTTT. Its translation: CSVEIGADTQYF.

This clonotype has a handful of counts. The chain employs TRBV7-9 and TRBJ2-3; TRBD2 is a possible D gene (6 bases). The CDR3 is 15 amino acids. Germline V gene sequence: CDR1 SEHNR, CDR2 FQNEAQ (reference sequence). V gave up 6 bases and J gave up 2 bases, with 15 bases separating them. The chain's CDR3 is CASRPRTIATDTQYF. In DNA, the CDR3 is TGTGCCAGCAGACCCCGGACTATAGCCACAGATACGCAGTATTTT.

This clonotype was counted a few times. The genes are TRBV11-2 and TRBJ2-1, with D perhaps assigned TRBD1 or TRBD2 (5 bases each). Germline assignment: CDR1 SGHAT and CDR2 FQNNGV. Trimming pared 5 bases from V and 1 base from J, leaving 18 bases between. The CDR3 is 17 amino acids. The DNA of the CDR3 is TGTGCCAGCAGCCAACCGCCTGGGGGTAGGTCCTACAATGAGCAGTTCTTC. This translates into CASSQPPGGRSYNEQFF.

This clonotype was detected only a few times. The chain links TRBV7-2 to TRBJ2-1; D is uncertain. The CDR3 has 17 amino acids. V gave up 1 base and J gave up 0 bases, with 13 bases separating them. Germline CDR1 is SGHTA and CDR2 is FQGNSA. The CDR3 nucleotides are TGTGCCAGCAGCTTAGTCCCTTCTCGTAGCTCCTACAATGAGCAGTTCTTC. It translates to CASSLVPSRSSYNEQFF. Full variable domain (remainder filled in from reference TRBV7-2 and TRBJ2-1): GAGVSQSPSNKVTEKGKDVELRCDPISGHTALYWYRQSLGQGLEFLIYFQGNSAPDKSGLPSDRFSAERTGGSVSTLTIQRTQQEDSAVYLCASSLVPSRSSYNEQFFGPGTRLTVL.

This clonotype was observed a few times. The rearrangement joins TRBV11-1 to TRBJ2-2, with a tentative D call TRBD2 (6 bases). Trimming removed 1 base at V and 6 bases at J, with 12 bases between. There are 15 residues in the CDR3. The germline V gene encodes CDR1 SGHAT and CDR2 FQDESV (reference sequence). The CDR3 loop is CASSLGRDEAGELFF. The CDR3 bases are TGTGCCAGCAGCTTAGGGCGGGATGAGGCCGGGGAGCTGTTTTTT. Full variable domain (outside the CDR3, taken from reference TRBV11-1 and TRBJ2-2): EAEVAQSPRYKITEKSQAVAFWCDPISGHATLYWYRQILGQGPELLVQFQDESVVDDSQLPKDRFSAERLKGVDSTLKIQPAELGDSAMYLCASSLGRDEAGELFFGEGSRLTVL.